This T cell receptor (beta chain) was retrieved from a study of blood T cell repertoires in COVID-19. Overall study: PBMCs, B-cell-depleted T cells, or T cells provided the cDNA or gDNA that made up the material.

Data came from immunoSEQ multiplex PCR; TCRdb stores just in-frame clones and leaves some out. The sample consists of approximately 110,000 clones, approximately 81% of them appearing once. The V gene's germline CDR1 is SGHTA and CDR2 FQGTGA. The CDR3 consists of 14 residues. V was pared by 5 bases and J by 5 bases, with 16 bases between. The receptor comes from a human donor in a cohort sampled during active COVID-19. The V and J genes are TRBV7-3 and TRBJ2-7; the D gene is possibly TRBD1 (6 bases). Sequencing used peripheral blood. As DNA, the CDR3 is TGTGCCAGCAGCCCAGGCCAGGGGACCCACGAGCAGTACTTC. Translation gives CASSPGQGTHEQYF.